A single T cell receptor beta chain is shown here with its context. Its antigen is unknown. The sample comes from a study of cytomegalovirus exposure and HLA in healthy donors. Study results and limitations: The study recorded 160 or so TCR beta chains that were cytomegalovirus-associated. Association of about 17,000 TCR beta sequences with HLA alleles was found at 0.05 false discovery rate in a later analysis. An analysis done earlier found most TCR beta V segments productive about 87% or about 30% of the time. A later analysis reported that several of the most significant clusters appeared to be linked to common viral pathogens, among them Epstein-Barr virus.

PCR was performed using 60 Vbeta and 13 Jbeta primers. Here immunoSEQ multiplex PCR was the method, and the copy in TCRdb shows in-frame clones only, minus some. Of fewer than 120,000 clones detected, approximately 82% appear once; the ten largest clones hold about an eighth. V lost 2 bases to trimming and J lost 2 bases, with 13 bases between them. Germline CDR1 and CDR2: MNHEY and SVGAGI. The CDR3 totals 15 residues. Input material: PBMCs. This clonotype was obtained from a man aged 25 to 40 in good health and CMV-seropositive. The V gene is TRBV6-5, the J gene TRBJ2-7; maybe TRBD2 (5 bases). The CDR3 nucleotides are TGTGCCAGCAGTTACACTCCCCCCGGGGCCTACGAGCAGTACTTC. Its protein product is CASSYTPPGAYEQYF.